The clone carrying this T cell receptor beta chain has just a few counts. The sample's time point: after dendritic cell vaccination, including at tumor progression/relapse. The data are from a study of glioma-infiltrating T cells after dendritic cell vaccination. Study summary: Patients had newly diagnosed or recurrent glioblastoma and received dendritic cell vaccines.

Sequencing used immunoSEQ multiplex PCR; TCRdb keeps in-frame clones, though not all of them. This table has 90,000 to 110,000 clones, nearly 90% appearing once. Looked up from germline, CDR1 is LGHNA and CDR2 is YNFKEQ. After removal of 4 bases from V and 8 bases from J, the junction contained 6 bases not matched to a gene. This CDR3 is 14 amino acids long. Sequenced material: blood, taken after dendritic cell vaccination. The J gene is TRBJ1-2, the V gene TRBV4-2, with 11 bases lining up with TRBD1. This receptor was identified in a human donor with glioblastoma. The CDR3: CASSLWTGGRGYTF. CDR3 in DNA: TGTGCCAGCAGCCTCTGGACAGGGGGCAGGGGCTACACCTTC.